This T cell receptor beta chain was sequenced during a study of blood T cell repertoires in COVID-19. Background on the study: Sites across the United States, Italy and Spain contributed samples from acute and convalescent COVID-19. T cells, B-cell-depleted T cells, or PBMCs supplied cDNA or gDNA.

Original methodology: Amplifying reference gene primers gave estimates of nucleated cell counts. The table came from immunoSEQ multiplex PCR; TCRdb's copy has only in-frame clones and leaves some out. From that table come the V and J calls and clone size; the DNA was used to work out D and trimming. The repertoire includes roughly 100,000 clones, around 92% of them detected once, and approximately 3.6% sits in the top ten. The germline CDR1 and CDR2 sequences are ENHRY and SYGVKD. This CDR3 region has 13 residues. The V segment lost 10 bases and the J segment 1 base; nucleotides outside the gene matches: 6.

The chain carries TRBV10-3 and TRBJ2-7; 8 bases line up with TRBD1. Material: peripheral blood. The clonotype comes from a woman in her sixties or seventies with acute or convalescent COVID-19. The CDR3 coding sequence is TGTGCCACCGGGACAGGAATTTCCTACGAGCAGTACTTC. This sequence encodes CATGTGISYEQYF.